Reported below is one T cell receptor beta chain. Method: immunoSEQ multiplex PCR; TCRdb's copy keeps in-frame clones and lacks some. The table lists about 60,000 clones, approximately 92% of them singletons. The CDR3 runs 16 residues. Germline assignment: CDR1 SGDLS and CDR2 YYNGEE. V lost 0 bases, J lost 4 bases, and 13 bases lay in between. The data originate from a study of control samples from healthy donors and cancer patients. The V and J genes are TRBV9 and TRBJ1-4, with D uncertain. The clonotype originates from a man aged 35 to 55 with colorectal cancer. Sequencing input: PBMCs. The CDR3 loop is CASSVEGGGVNEKLFF. CDR3 sequence (DNA): TGTGCCAGCAGCGTAGAGGGAGGCGGAGTTAATGAAAAACTGTTTTTT.